These 6 T cell receptor beta chains originate from one sample sequenced in a study of radiation and T cells in renal cell carcinoma. Treatment indicated: 15 Gy SBRT to primary tumor, nephrectomy 4 weeks later. Profiling relied on immunoSEQ multiplex PCR, and the TCRdb table lists in-frame clones only, not all of them. The sample contains 14,000 or so clones, about three fifths of which appear only once. The input for sequencing was tumor tissue, taken from a patient whose treatment included radiotherapy and nephrectomy. These receptor sequences come from an older woman with renal cell carcinoma.

V usage is TRBV30 and J usage is TRBJ2-1; 7 bases align to TRBD2. This CDR3 comprises 14 residues. In germline, CDR1 is GTSNPN, CDR2 SVGIG (reference sequence). The junction had 8 bases not matched to a gene; V was cut back by 1 base and J by 8 bases. CDR3 sequence: CAWSASSGGDEQFF. The CDR3 nucleotides are TGTGCCTGGAGTGCTTCTAGCGGTGGGGATGAGCAGTTCTTC.

Worth noting for this clone: A far larger clone is just one base off, so this is likely a read error. The same CDR3 also results from other DNA sequences found in this sample. The gene calls are TRBV27 and TRBJ2-7; the D gene is possibly TRBD2 (6 bases). This CDR3 is built from 13 residues. V was shortened by 5 bases and J by 7 bases, with 15 bases between the two germline ends. Germline loops: CDR1 MNHEY, CDR2 SMNVEV (reference sequence). As DNA, the CDR3 is TGTGCCAGCAGTCCGACTGGGGCGGGGGAGCAGTACTTC. Translation gives CASSPTGAGEQYF.

The rearrangement joins TRBV6-4 to TRBJ1-4, with 9 nucleotides matching TRBD1. The CDR3 is 17 amino acids. Trimming removed 0 bases from V and 5 bases from J; junction bases left unmatched: 7. Per the germline V gene, CDR1 is MRHNA and CDR2 is SNTAGT. The CDR3 region has the DNA TGTGCCAGCAGTGACTCGCGGTGGACAGGGGAGAATGAAAAACTGTTTTTT. Translating it yields CASSDSRWTGENEKLFF.

By proportion, this clone is medium-sized. This chain joins TRBV19 and TRBJ2-1; D not resolved. The ends were cut back, 3 bases at V and 9 bases at J, with 12 bases in the middle. CDR3 size: 13 residues. Germline-derived CDR1 and CDR2 are LNHDA and SQIVND (reference sequence). Written as DNA, the CDR3 is TGTGCCAGTAGTATCTTGGGAACGGGTGAGCAGTTCTTC. Protein: CASSILGTGEQFF. Full variable domain (rest looked up from reference TRBV19 and TRBJ2-1): DGGITQSPKYLFRKEGQNVTLSCEQNLNHDAMYWYRQDPGQGLRLIYYSQIVNDFQKGDIAEGYSVSREKKESFPLTVTSAQKNPTAFYLCASSILGTGEQFFGPGTRLTVL.

The chain employs TRBV19 and TRBJ1-6; D is unresolved. CDR3 length: 11 amino acids. V was shortened by 8 bases and J by 13 bases, with 12 bases between the two germline ends. Germline CDR1 reads LNHDA; CDR2 reads SQIVND (reference sequence). The CDR3 loop is CASGHGFPLHF. CDR3 bases: TGTGCCAGTGGGCATGGGTTCCCCCTCCACTTT.

This clone appeared once. The chain combines TRBV5-8 with TRBJ2-7, with D perhaps TRBD1 (6 bases). Deletions cut 0 bases from V and 3 bases from J, with 13 bases between. CDR3 size: 15 residues. Germline values: CDR1 SGHTS, CDR2 YDEGEE. CDR3 sequence reads: CASSLAGQGSYEQYF. The CDR3 DNA reads TGTGCCAGCAGCTTGGCCGGGCAGGGGAGCTACGAGCAGTACTTC.